This T cell receptor beta chain was documented in a study of a mutant IDH1 vaccine in newly diagnosed glioma (dated by TCRdb to about 2021). About the full investigation: Vaccination was initiated 4-6 weeks after radiotherapy alone, or concurrently with temozolomide cycles in the chemotherapy-containing groups. Of the approximately 33 treated patients, about 62% were male and around 40% were female, and the mean age was approximately 41 years. Prior to enrollment, standard therapy consisting of radiotherapy alone, temozolomide alone, or radiochemotherapy with temozolomide had been administered to patients, with the combination being received by most patients. Visit V12 was the week-35 safety follow-up and visit V13 was the week-47 end of study. Six visits were used for peripheral blood collection: V03 (baseline), V05, V07, V10, V12 and V13. Longitudinal TCRB deep sequencing was performed for 20 to 30 treated patients wherever samples were available for exploratory analyses.

General study outcomes and caveats: Availability determined which PBMC samples were chosen for TCRB deep sequencing. The authors noted that analyses of patient blood samples could not be reproduced because of sample limitations. Changes in the top peripheral T cell clonotypes picked up by TCRB sequencing did not appear to be linked to pseudoprogression. Vaccine-induced immune responses across multiple MHC alleles were detected in 93.3% of patients.

The sample's time point label, decoded: week 35, safety follow-up. A 20-mer mutant IDH1 peptide at 300 micrograms in Montanide made up each vaccine dose, which was injected subcutaneously together with topical imiquimod. Patients received eight vaccinations in weeks 1, 3, 5, 7, 11, 15, 19 and 23, corresponding to visits V03 through V10. Newly diagnosed WHO grade 3 or 4 IDH1-mutant astrocytomas showing loss of nuclear ATRX were present in the donors. The samples were drawn from NOA16, a multicentre, single-arm, open-label phase I trial in Germany that tested a mutant IDH1 peptide vaccine in humans for the first time. The DNeasy Blood and Tissue Kit was used to extract genomic DNA from EDTA blood for TCRB sequencing. Regarding this clone: Its binding antigen is unknown. Within one base of it there is no much larger clone, and no base qualities were kept.

Including cysteine and phenylalanine, the CDR3 has 15 amino acids. The CDR3 DNA has 45 bases and is translated from base 1. V drops 2 bases and J drops 2 bases, leaving 10 bases in between. From the germline V gene (reference sequence), CDR1 is MNHEY and CDR2 is SMNVEV. Preparation of the library involved the immunoSEQ multiplex PCR assay. Following the manufacturer's protocol, the hsTCRB Kit was used to amplify rearranged TCR beta chain sequences. TCRB libraries were sequenced on an Illumina MiSeq. Concerning the study's data processing: The kit vendor's proprietary platform handled demultiplexing, trimming and gene mapping. TCRdb provides this immuneACCESS table in a form limited to in-frame rearrangements. Some clones are lacking; in checked studies, under half of them reflect an unresolved V gene, and why the rest are absent is not known. For V, J and clone size, that table is used; D and trimming come from the DNA. The sample table records around 44,000 clones; approximately 79% of these occur just once. The ten biggest clones cover 6.5% to 7.5% of the sample.

The input for sequencing was PBMCs, taken from a glioma patient whose treatment included an IDH1 peptide vaccine. The receptor comes from a man between 40 and 49 years old with glioma. This chain is built from TRBV27 and TRBJ2-1; the D gene is perhaps TRBD2, on 6 matching bases. For the CDR3, the sequence is CASSLLGGPYNEQFF. The nucleotides are TGTGCCAGCAGTTTACTCGGGGGTCCCTACAATGAGCAGTTCTTC.